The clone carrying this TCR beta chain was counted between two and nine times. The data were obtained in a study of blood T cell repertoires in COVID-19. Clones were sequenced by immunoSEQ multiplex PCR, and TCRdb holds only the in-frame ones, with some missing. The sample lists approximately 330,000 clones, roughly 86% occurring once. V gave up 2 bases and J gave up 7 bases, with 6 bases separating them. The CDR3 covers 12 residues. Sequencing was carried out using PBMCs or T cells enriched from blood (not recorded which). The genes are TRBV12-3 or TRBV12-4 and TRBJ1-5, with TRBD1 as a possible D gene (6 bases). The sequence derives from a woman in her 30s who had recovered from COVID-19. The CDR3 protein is CASSLQGQPQHF. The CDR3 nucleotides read TGTGCCAGCAGTTTACAGGGGCAGCCCCAGCATTTT.